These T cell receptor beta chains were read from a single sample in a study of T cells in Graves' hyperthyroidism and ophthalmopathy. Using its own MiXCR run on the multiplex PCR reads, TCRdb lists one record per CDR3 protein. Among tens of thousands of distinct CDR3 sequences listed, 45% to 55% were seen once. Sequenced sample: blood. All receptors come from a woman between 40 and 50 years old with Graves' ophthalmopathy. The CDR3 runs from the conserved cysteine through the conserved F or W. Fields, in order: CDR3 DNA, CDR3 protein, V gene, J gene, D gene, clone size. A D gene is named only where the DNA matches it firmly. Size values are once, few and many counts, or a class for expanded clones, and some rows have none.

CDR3 DNA: TGTGCCATCAGTGCTGTGGACAGGGGCACTGAGGCTTTCTTT; CDR3 protein: CAISAVDRGTEAFF; V gene: TRBV10-3; J gene: TRBJ1-1; D gene: TRBD1; clone size: -
CDR3 DNA: TGCGCCAGCAGCCAGGGACTAGCGGGGACCGGGGAGCTGTTTTTT; CDR3 protein: CASSQGLAGTGELFF; V gene: TRBV5-1; J gene: TRBJ2-2; D gene: TRBD2; clone size: many
CDR3 DNA: TGTGCCAGCAGTGGGGGACTAGCGGACTCCTACAATGAGCAGTATTTT; CDR3 protein: CASSGGLADSYNEQYF; V gene: TRBV2; J gene: TRBJ2-3; D gene: TRBD2; clone size: -
CDR3 DNA: TGTGCCAGCGGACCGGGGGGACGCTCTGGAAACACCTTC; CDR3 protein: CASGPGGRSGNTF; V gene: TRBV2; J gene: TRBJ1-2; D gene: -; clone size: -
CDR3 DNA: TGCAGTGCTAGAGGGGGAAGCGGCTCCTACAATGAGCAGTTCTTC; CDR3 protein: CSARGGSGSYNEQFF; V gene: TRBV20-1; J gene: TRBJ2-1; D gene: -; clone size: many
CDR3 DNA: TGCGCCAGCGCCCTCGACGAAACCTATGGCTACACCTTC; CDR3 protein: CASALDETYGYTF; V gene: TRBV5-1; J gene: TRBJ1-2; D gene: -; clone size: many
CDR3 DNA: TGTGCCAGTAGCAGACTAGCGGGGGGGGCAGATACGCAGTATTTT; CDR3 protein: CASSRLAGGADTQYF; V gene: TRBV19; J gene: TRBJ2-3; D gene: TRBD2; clone size: -
CDR3 DNA: TGCGCCAGCAGTGAGGGACTAGAAGTAGATACGCAGTATTTT; CDR3 protein: CASSEGLEVDTQYF; V gene: TRBV10-2; J gene: TRBJ2-3; D gene: TRBD2; clone size: -
CDR3 DNA: TGCAGTGCTTGCGAGAATGAGCAGTTCTTC; CDR3 protein: CSACENEQFF; V gene: TRBV20-1; J gene: TRBJ2-1; D gene: -; clone size: -
CDR3 DNA: TGTGCCAGCTCCCCCCGGAAGGAAGAGACCCAGTACTTC; CDR3 protein: CASSPRKEETQYF; V gene: TRBV18; J gene: TRBJ2-5; D gene: -; clone size: -
CDR3 DNA: TGTGCCACCAGTAGAGCGAGACTAGCGGGAGTGACAGATACGCAGTATTTT; CDR3 protein: CATSRARLAGVTDTQYF; V gene: TRBV15; J gene: TRBJ2-3; D gene: TRBD2; clone size: once
CDR3 DNA: TGTGCCAGCGGGGAGGGTAGCGGGACTAATGAGCAGTTCTTC; CDR3 protein: CASGEGSGTNEQFF; V gene: TRBV7-3; J gene: TRBJ2-1; D gene: TRBD2; clone size: medium-sized
CDR3 DNA: TGTGCCAGCAGCTTTAGCGGTCAAGAGACCCAGCATTTT; CDR3 protein: CASSFSGQETQHF; V gene: TRBV7-3; J gene: TRBJ1-5; D gene: -; clone size: -
CDR3 DNA: TGTGCCAGTAGTGGAATTGGTCGGGGGGCTAATGAAAAACTGTTTTTT; CDR3 protein: CASSGIGRGANEKLFF; V gene: TRBV2; J gene: TRBJ1-4; D gene: -; clone size: -
CDR3 DNA: TGCAGTGCCACAGGGGCGGACACCGGGGAGCTGTTTTTT; CDR3 protein: CSATGADTGELFF; V gene: TRBV29-1; J gene: TRBJ2-2; D gene: TRBD1; clone size: -
CDR3 DNA: TGTGCCAGTAGTATCTGGGGGATCCCAAACTATGGCTACACCTTC; CDR3 protein: CASSIWGIPNYGYTF; V gene: TRBV19; J gene: TRBJ1-2; D gene: -; clone size: many
CDR3 DNA: TGTGCCAGCAGCCCGGCGGGCTACACTGCCGAGCAGTACTTC; CDR3 protein: CASSPAGYTAEQYF; V gene: TRBV6-5; J gene: TRBJ2-7; D gene: -; clone size: many
CDR3 DNA: TGTGCCAGCAGTTTATCGCGGCAGGGTTTCTCCGAGCAGTACTTC; CDR3 protein: CASSLSRQGFSEQYF; V gene: TRBV27; J gene: TRBJ2-7; D gene: -; clone size: many
CDR3 DNA: TGCGCCAGCAGTGATGTGCTCGAGAACTATGGCTACACCTTC; CDR3 protein: CASSDVLENYGYTF; V gene: TRBV10-2; J gene: TRBJ1-2; D gene: -; clone size: medium-sized
CDR3 DNA: TGTGCCTGGACCCCAGAATGGAACACTGAAGCTTTCTTT; CDR3 protein: CAWTPEWNTEAFF; V gene: TRBV30; J gene: TRBJ1-1; D gene: -; clone size: few
CDR3 DNA: TGTGCCAGCAGCTTCCAGGGGGTCGGGGCCAACGTCCTGACTTTC; CDR3 protein: CASSFQGVGANVLTF; V gene: TRBV7-6; J gene: TRBJ2-6; D gene: TRBD1; clone size: many
CDR3 DNA: TGCGCCAGCAGTGAGTCAAAAAGTTCACCCCTCCACTTT; CDR3 protein: CASSESKSSPLHF; V gene: TRBV10-2; J gene: TRBJ1-6; D gene: -; clone size: medium-sized
CDR3 DNA: TGTGCCAGTAGTATAGATAAGGCCTACGAGCAGTACTTC; CDR3 protein: CASSIDKAYEQYF; V gene: TRBV19; J gene: TRBJ2-7; D gene: -; clone size: -
CDR3 DNA: TGCGCCAGCAGCTTGGGTTCACTAGCGGGAGGTAATGAGCAGTTCTTC; CDR3 protein: CASSLGSLAGGNEQFF; V gene: TRBV5-1; J gene: TRBJ2-1; D gene: TRBD2; clone size: many
CDR3 DNA: TGCTCCTATAATTCACCCCTCCACTTT; CDR3 protein: CSYNSPLHF; V gene: TRBV15; J gene: TRBJ1-6; D gene: -; clone size: -
CDR3 DNA: TGTGCCAGCAGTTTATCGGGGGGTACCATGAACACTGAAGCTTTCTTT; CDR3 protein: CASSLSGGTMNTEAFF; V gene: TRBV12-3/TRBV12-4; J gene: TRBJ1-1; D gene: -; clone size: -
CDR3 DNA: TGCGGTTCTAGCAGGCTCACCGGGGAGCTGTTTTTT; CDR3 protein: CGSSRLTGELFF; V gene: TRBV20-1; J gene: TRBJ2-2; D gene: -; clone size: once
CDR3 DNA: TGTGCCAGCAGAACTCTAGCGGGCCGAACAGATACGCAGTATTTT; CDR3 protein: CASRTLAGRTDTQYF; V gene: TRBV6-2/TRBV6-3; J gene: TRBJ2-3; D gene: TRBD2; clone size: many
CDR3 DNA: TGTGCCAGCAGCGTAGAAGTTGGGGACAGGCGTACAGATACGCAGTATTTT; CDR3 protein: CASSVEVGDRRTDTQYF; V gene: TRBV9; J gene: TRBJ2-3; D gene: TRBD1; clone size: many
CDR3 DNA: TGCGCCAGCAGCCAAGATCGAATGGCGGGTACAGGCGCGGAGACCCAGTACTTC; CDR3 protein: CASSQDRMAGTGAETQYF; V gene: TRBV4-1; J gene: TRBJ2-5; D gene: -; clone size: many
CDR3 DNA: TGTGCCAGCAGTTACTCTAACGGGCTAGCCTACGAGCAGTACTTC; CDR3 protein: CASSYSNGLAYEQYF; V gene: TRBV6-5; J gene: TRBJ2-7; D gene: -; clone size: many
CDR3 DNA: TGTGCCATCAGTGAGTCCAGGGGTACCGGGGAGCTGTTTTTT; CDR3 protein: CAISESRGTGELFF; V gene: TRBV10-3; J gene: TRBJ2-2; D gene: -; clone size: -
CDR3 DNA: TGTGCCAGCAGCTTACGGGGCGGGGGGTACTCACCCCTCCACTTT; CDR3 protein: CASSLRGGGYSPLHF; V gene: TRBV7-8; J gene: TRBJ1-6; D gene: -; clone size: -
CDR3 DNA: TGCAGTGCTAGAGATCTTGACTCAGACACATTCTACGAGCAGTACTTC; CDR3 protein: CSARDLDSDTFYEQYF; V gene: TRBV20-1; J gene: TRBJ2-7; D gene: -; clone size: once
CDR3 DNA: TGTGCCAGCAGCATGGGGCAATCCTATGGCCACACCTTC; CDR3 protein: CASSMGQSYGHTF; V gene: TRBV5-4; J gene: TRBJ1-2; D gene: -; clone size: -
CDR3 DNA: TGTGGCTGGTTCCAAACGCAGGGGGTAGAAGAGCCCCAGCATTTT; CDR3 protein: CGWFQTQGVEEPQHF; V gene: TRBV10-3; J gene: TRBJ1-5; D gene: TRBD1; clone size: once
CDR3 DNA: TGCAGTGCTACTAAGACAGGGAACAATCAGCCCCAGCATTTT; CDR3 protein: CSATKTGNNQPQHF; V gene: TRBV20-1; J gene: TRBJ1-5; D gene: TRBD1; clone size: -
CDR3 DNA: TGTGCCAGCAGCTTCCAGGGACATAACTATGGCTACACCTTC; CDR3 protein: CASSFQGHNYGYTF; V gene: TRBV11-1; J gene: TRBJ1-2; D gene: -; clone size: many
CDR3 DNA: TGTGCCAGCAGTTACGGGCTAAACTATGGCTACACCTTC; CDR3 protein: CASSYGLNYGYTF; V gene: TRBV6-6; J gene: TRBJ1-2; D gene: -; clone size: -
CDR3 DNA: TGTGCCACCAGCTCCCAGCATTTT; CDR3 protein: CATSSQHF; V gene: TRBV15; J gene: TRBJ1-5; D gene: -; clone size: -
CDR3 DNA: TGCAGTGCTAGAGGGGGAAACCAAGAGACCCAGTACTTC; CDR3 protein: CSARGGNQETQYF; V gene: TRBV20-1; J gene: TRBJ2-5; D gene: -; clone size: medium-sized
CDR3 DNA: TGTGCCACCAGTCACCCCGTCACAGATACGCAGTATTTT; CDR3 protein: CATSHPVTDTQYF; V gene: TRBV24-1; J gene: TRBJ2-3; D gene: -; clone size: -
CDR3 DNA: TGCGCCAGCAGTTACGGGACAGCTGCCTACGAGCAGTACTTC; CDR3 protein: CASSYGTAAYEQYF; V gene: TRBV6-5; J gene: TRBJ2-7; D gene: TRBD1; clone size: once
CDR3 DNA: TGTGCCACCAGCAGAGTCGGCAGGGAGGGCACTGAAGCTTTCTTT; CDR3 protein: CATSRVGREGTEAFF; V gene: TRBV15; J gene: TRBJ1-1; D gene: -; clone size: many
CDR3 DNA: TGCGCCAGCAGGGCAGGGACAGGGGAAGATACGCAGTATTTT; CDR3 protein: CASRAGTGEDTQYF; V gene: TRBV10-1; J gene: TRBJ2-3; D gene: TRBD1; clone size: many
CDR3 DNA: TGTGCCAGCAGCATCCGGGGGGGGACTAGCGGCCGCTCCTACAATGAGCAGTTCTTC; CDR3 protein: CASSIRGGTSGRSYNEQFF; V gene: TRBV7-2; J gene: TRBJ2-1; D gene: TRBD2; clone size: -
CDR3 DNA: TGTGCCAGCATCGGGCAGGGTATCGCCAAAAACATTCAGTACTTC; CDR3 protein: CASIGQGIAKNIQYF; V gene: TRBV2; J gene: TRBJ2-4; D gene: -; clone size: many
CDR3 DNA: TGTGCCAGCAGTCCGACAGTTAACTATGGCTACACCTTC; CDR3 protein: CASSPTVNYGYTF; V gene: TRBV28; J gene: TRBJ1-2; D gene: -; clone size: many
CDR3 DNA: TGCGCCAGCAGTCCCACCGGCGTAGGAGGTGGGGCCAACGTCCTGACTTTC; CDR3 protein: CASSPTGVGGGANVLTF; V gene: TRBV10-1; J gene: TRBJ2-6; D gene: -; clone size: medium-sized
CDR3 DNA: TGTGCCAGCAGCCTTCGGCCGAAAGCGGGGCGGGATCAGCCCCAGCATTTT; CDR3 protein: CASSLRPKAGRDQPQHF; V gene: TRBV7-3; J gene: TRBJ1-5; D gene: -; clone size: -
CDR3 DNA: TGTGCCAGCAGTGACGAGGGGGCCCCTGTGTACGAGCAGTACTTC; CDR3 protein: CASSDEGAPVYEQYF; V gene: TRBV2; J gene: TRBJ2-7; D gene: TRBD1; clone size: -
CDR3 DNA: TGCAGTGCTAGAACTCCGCAGGGGGACACTGAAGCTTTCTTT; CDR3 protein: CSARTPQGDTEAFF; V gene: TRBV20-1; J gene: TRBJ1-1; D gene: TRBD1; clone size: many